This T cell receptor (beta chain) was sequenced during a study of control samples from healthy donors and cancer patients. TCRdb keeps only in-frame clones here, not all; method: immunoSEQ multiplex PCR. The repertoire holds about 85,000 clones, with roughly 89% as singletons. This CDR3 contains 18 residues. V trimming: 0 bases; J trimming: 5 bases; junction bases outside the gene matches: 11. Germline lookup yields CDR1 SGHNT and CDR2 YYREEE (reference sequence). This chain links TRBV5-4 with TRBJ2-3; 11 bases match TRBD2. Sequenced sample: blood. The receptor comes from a man between 45 and 60 years old in good health. CDR3 coding DNA: TGTGCCAGCAGCTTGGTAGCGGGGGGGCACAGAAGAGAAGATACGCAGTATTTT. It translates to CASSLVAGGHRREDTQYF.